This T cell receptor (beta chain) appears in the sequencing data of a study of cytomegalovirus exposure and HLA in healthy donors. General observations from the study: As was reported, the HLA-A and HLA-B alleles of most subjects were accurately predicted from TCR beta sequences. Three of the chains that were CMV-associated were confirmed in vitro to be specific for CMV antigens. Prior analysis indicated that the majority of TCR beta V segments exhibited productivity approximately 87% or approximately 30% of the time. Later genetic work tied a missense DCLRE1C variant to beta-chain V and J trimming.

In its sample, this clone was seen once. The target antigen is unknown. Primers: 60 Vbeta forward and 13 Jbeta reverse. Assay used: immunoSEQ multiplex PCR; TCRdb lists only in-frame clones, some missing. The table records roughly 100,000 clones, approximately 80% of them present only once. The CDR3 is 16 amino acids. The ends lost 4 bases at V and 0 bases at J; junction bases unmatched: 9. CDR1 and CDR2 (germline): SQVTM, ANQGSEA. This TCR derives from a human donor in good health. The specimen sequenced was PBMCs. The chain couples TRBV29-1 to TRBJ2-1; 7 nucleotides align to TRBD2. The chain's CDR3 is CSVVLRESRSYNEQFF. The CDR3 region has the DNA TGCAGCGTTGTGCTGCGGGAGTCTCGCTCCTACAATGAGCAGTTCTTC.